This T cell receptor beta chain was identified during a study of T cells after posttransplantation cyclophosphamide (dated by TCRdb to the mid-2010s). About the study as a whole: Using TRB sequencing, the study followed how the T cell repertoire rebuilt after myeloablative bone marrow transplantation with posttransplantation cyclophosphamide given as GVHD prophylaxis. Antigen receptor sequencing covered samples from 35 PTCy-treated patients and 16 of their related bone marrow donors. Blood from every one of the 30 to 40 PTCy patients who had 1-year posttransplant specimens underwent TRB sequencing. TRA and TRB clonality were tightly correlated in about ten samples, so subsequent TCR analyses focused on TRB only. Up to about 3 additional blood samples from 2 to 5.2 years after transplant were also TRB-sequenced in 3 patients, as was pretransplant blood from a handful of patients. Public TRB sequences were checked against a database of over 3,000 sequences associated with responses to pathogens, tumor antigens, self-antigens and alloantigens. Study-wide conclusions, independent of this receptor: Across 45 patients, TRB clonality was highly associated with recipient CMV seropositivity and CMV reactivation, and PTCy diversity was similar to diversity in CNI/methotrexate controls. The TRB repertoires of T cells infiltrating skin or the GI tract showed only limited overlap with the TRB repertoires found in blood. Donor-recipient similarity was low at 1-2 months but increased during the first year, and donor CD8+ memory clones often dominated later blood repertoires.

This clone appeared many times. Its antigen has not been determined. Base qualities are not provided; no much larger clone lies one nucleotide away. Including cysteine and phenylalanine, the CDR3 has 14 amino acids. Only the CDR3 part of the read is kept: 42 bases, read in frame from the first base. Ends trimmed: V by 7 bases, J by 2 bases; bases unmatched to a gene: 4. The germline V gene yields MDHEN for CDR1 and SYDVKM for CDR2. Related bone marrow donors provided peripheral blood samples on the day of marrow donation. Mononuclear cells from peripheral blood and bone marrow were separated by Ficoll-Hypaque density centrifugation and then cryopreserved. TRB sequencing was run on genomic DNA with either the immunoSEQ assay at survey resolution or the hsTCRB kit. The authors' pipeline ran thus. The immunoSEQ software was used for initial read processing, and the LymphoSeq R package was used for repertoire analyses. Clonality was computed as 1 minus normalized Shannon entropy; Gini coefficient was also calculated for each TRB dataset. Phenotypes of unsorted samples were inferred by mapping TRB sequences from sorted subsets of the recipient or donor onto the same recipient's unsorted samples. TCRdb retrieved this table from immuneACCESS and kept in-frame rearrangements only. Not all clones are present; in checked studies, unresolved V genes account for under half, and no reason is known for the remainder. Clone size and the V and J calls come from that table; the DNA yielded D and trimming. This sample shows approximately 34,000 clones, and none of them turns up only once. 6.7% of the sample goes to the ten largest clones.

The chain was built from TRBV28 and TRBJ1-5; a stretch of 8 junction bases matches TRBD1. The source of this sequence is a woman in her forties or fifties in good health and a related stem cell transplant donor. Sequencing used PBMCs. The CDR3 is CASTPGQGNQPQHF. The bases read TGTGCCAGCACCCCGGGACAGGGCAATCAGCCCCAGCATTTT.